This is a list of T cell receptor beta chains from one sample in a study of blood T cell repertoires in COVID-19. TCRdb's copy holds only in-frame clones and misses some; the assay was immunoSEQ multiplex PCR. In the table there are tens of thousands of clones, 60% to 85% of which are singletons. The material sequenced was peripheral blood. Receptor source: a human donor in a cohort sampled during active COVID-19. Each CDR3 is given with its conserved first and last residue. The D gene is left open where the match is weak.

V	J	D	CDR3
TRBV28	TRBJ1-2	-	CASSGGANYGYTF
TRBV5-1	TRBJ2-7	-	CASSLAQGSTYEQYF
TRBV19	TRBJ1-1	TRBD1	CASTTQGTGMIPFF
TRBV5-5	TRBJ2-1	-	CASSFRGYEQFF
TRBV7-9	TRBJ1-1	TRBD1	CASSLTGGDPEAFF
TRBV18	TRBJ2-6	-	CASSPRQSGANVLTF
TRBV4-2	TRBJ2-5	TRBD2	CASSHQREGQETQYF
TRBV7-9	TRBJ2-7	TRBD1	CASSSPGQRYEQYF
TRBV27	TRBJ2-1	TRBD2	CASSFYSGGEQFF
TRBV3-1/TRBV3-2	TRBJ2-5	TRBD2	CASKPTGGVRSQETQYF
TRBV6-1	TRBJ2-2	-	CASSELTRATGELFF
TRBV7-9	TRBJ1-2	-	CASSLGRGEDGYTF
TRBV7-3	TRBJ2-1	-	CASSLEVVNEQFF
TRBV15	TRBJ2-1	-	CATSNKFRQASSYNEQFF
TRBV6-6	TRBJ2-5	TRBD2	CASSLRLAEETQYF
TRBV6-1	TRBJ1-4	-	CASSDRKGADEKLFF
TRBV28	TRBJ1-6	TRBD1	CASSFTGASPLHF
TRBV7-9	TRBJ1-1	-	CASSLGQNTEAFF
TRBV7-3	TRBJ2-7	TRBD1	CASSSTGGGEQYF
TRBV7-2	TRBJ2-7	-	CASSQGEGVEQYF